This entry concerns a single T cell receptor beta chain. Its specificity is unknown. The entry originates in a study of cytomegalovirus exposure and HLA in healthy donors. The germline gives CDR1 SGHTS, CDR2 YDEGEE. Germline trimming cut 5 bases from V and 6 bases from J; bases unmatched to any gene: 12. The CDR3 loop spans 16 amino acids. The study ran its PCR with 60 Vbeta and 13 Jbeta primers. The repertoire was sequenced with immunoSEQ multiplex PCR; TCRdb's copy has only in-frame clones and lacks some. The repertoire holds 120,000 or so clones, with less than 85% as singletons. Points from the study as a whole: Analysis was carried out at a later point, and it linked a missense DCLRE1C variant to TCR beta V- and J-gene trimming. Association with HLA alleles at 0.05 false discovery rate was found for 16,951 TCR beta sequences in a later analysis. Earlier analysis looked at TCR beta V segments, and most were productive about 90% or about 30% of the time. Judged likely to be a sequencing artifact was a cluster of highly shared sequence variants.

This sequence originates from a female donor in good health and CMV-seronegative. The V call is TRBV5-8, the J call TRBJ2-3, with 10 bases identical to TRBD2. The material sequenced was PBMCs. The CDR3 bases are TGTGCCAGCAGTCGAGAACTAGCGGGACAGAAGGATACGCAGTATTTT. Encoded protein: CASSRELAGQKDTQYF. The variable domain in full, with the rest retrieved from reference TRBV5-8 and TRBJ2-3, is EAGVTQSPTHLIKTRGQQATLRCSPISGHTSVYWYQQALGLGLQFLLWYDEGEERNRGNFPPRFSGRQFPNYSSELNVNALELEDSALYLCASSRELAGQKDTQYFGPGTRLTVL.